A selection of T cell receptor beta chains follows, all from one sample in a study of Graves' ophthalmopathy and Graves' hyperthyroidism. TCRdb called the multiplex PCR reads again in MiXCR, with one record for every CDR3 protein. The sample includes 200,000 to 300,000 distinct CDR3 sequences, 45% of them seen just once. The sample was peripheral blood. All receptors come from an adult man with Graves' ophthalmopathy. Both conserved end residues are part of each CDR3. The order of the fields is CDR3 length, V gene, J gene, CDR3 protein.

CDR3 length: 13; V gene: TRBV6-6; J gene: TRBJ1-1; CDR3 protein: CASSHREGTEAFF
CDR3 length: 15; V gene: TRBV5-1; J gene: TRBJ1-4; CDR3 protein: CASSLAGTPNEKLFF
CDR3 length: 11; V gene: TRBV2; J gene: TRBJ2-1; CDR3 protein: CASSDSPKQFF
CDR3 length: 13; V gene: TRBV7-8; J gene: TRBJ2-7; CDR3 protein: CASSLGGTVEQYF
CDR3 length: 14; V gene: TRBV7-2; J gene: TRBJ2-7; CDR3 protein: CASSSLAGTYEQYF
CDR3 length: 17; V gene: TRBV10-3; J gene: TRBJ1-2; CDR3 protein: CASTDSHSTGPNYGYTF
CDR3 length: 14; V gene: TRBV2; J gene: TRBJ1-1; CDR3 protein: CASSEARGGTEAFF
CDR3 length: 14; V gene: TRBV10-3; J gene: TRBJ2-7; CDR3 protein: CAISEPQGAYEQYF
CDR3 length: 15; V gene: TRBV2; J gene: TRBJ2-7; CDR3 protein: CASSLGGGSPYEQYF
CDR3 length: 11; V gene: TRBV19; J gene: TRBJ2-7; CDR3 protein: CASSIRGEQYF
CDR3 length: 15; V gene: TRBV10-3; J gene: TRBJ1-4; CDR3 protein: CAISELTGTNEKLFF
CDR3 length: 15; V gene: TRBV10-3; J gene: TRBJ2-7; CDR3 protein: CAIGGGERSSYEQYF
CDR3 length: 16; V gene: TRBV7-9; J gene: TRBJ2-2; CDR3 protein: CASSWDRGLNTGELFF
CDR3 length: 14; V gene: TRBV29-1; J gene: TRBJ1-1; CDR3 protein: CSVENRVSNTEAFF
CDR3 length: 13; V gene: TRBV7-2; J gene: TRBJ1-1; CDR3 protein: CASSLEGGVEAFF
CDR3 length: 13; V gene: TRBV7-2; J gene: TRBJ1-6; CDR3 protein: CASSLANGRPLHF
CDR3 length: 13; V gene: TRBV29-1; J gene: TRBJ1-2; CDR3 protein: CSVAVSSLDGYTF
CDR3 length: 17; V gene: TRBV12-3/TRBV12-4; J gene: TRBJ2-7; CDR3 protein: CASSLASSHGSSYEQYF
CDR3 length: 13; V gene: TRBV12-3/TRBV12-4; J gene: TRBJ1-1; CDR3 protein: CASSWGGGTEAFF
CDR3 length: 15; V gene: TRBV7-9; J gene: TRBJ1-1; CDR3 protein: CASSYQGFRNAEAFF
CDR3 length: 13; V gene: TRBV25-1; J gene: TRBJ1-1; CDR3 protein: CASSEEGNTEAFF
CDR3 length: 12; V gene: TRBV2; J gene: TRBJ1-2; CDR3 protein: CASSEGGVGYTF
CDR3 length: 14; V gene: TRBV20-1; J gene: TRBJ1-3; CDR3 protein: CSARRVEDSNTIYF
CDR3 length: 13; V gene: TRBV7-2; J gene: TRBJ1-1; CDR3 protein: CASTSQPNTEAFF
CDR3 length: 15; V gene: TRBV7-9; J gene: TRBJ1-1; CDR3 protein: CASSLRGRGGTEAFF
CDR3 length: 15; V gene: TRBV25-1; J gene: TRBJ1-6; CDR3 protein: CASSRGLTHNSPLHF
CDR3 length: 13; V gene: TRBV20-1; J gene: TRBJ1-1; CDR3 protein: CSARREVNTEAFF
CDR3 length: 14; V gene: TRBV2; J gene: TRBJ2-7; CDR3 protein: CATVLSGRPYEQYF
CDR3 length: 14; V gene: TRBV19; J gene: TRBJ2-7; CDR3 protein: CASSTGTASYEQYF
CDR3 length: 13; V gene: TRBV29-1; J gene: TRBJ1-2; CDR3 protein: CSVRTGGLGGYTF
CDR3 length: 14; V gene: TRBV12-3/TRBV12-4; J gene: TRBJ1-2; CDR3 protein: CASSLDRGSNGYTF
CDR3 length: 8; V gene: TRBV12-3/TRBV12-4; J gene: TRBJ2-5; CDR3 protein: CASSTQYF
CDR3 length: 13; V gene: TRBV7-3; J gene: TRBJ2-5; CDR3 protein: CASSLHRRETQYF
CDR3 length: 14; V gene: TRBV15; J gene: TRBJ1-4; CDR3 protein: CATSNRQRDEKLFF
CDR3 length: 10; V gene: TRBV20-1; J gene: TRBJ2-7; CDR3 protein: CSARDGEQYF
CDR3 length: 16; V gene: TRBV15; J gene: TRBJ1-4; CDR3 protein: CATSRDRDGANEKLFF
CDR3 length: 10; V gene: TRBV29-1; J gene: TRBJ1-1; CDR3 protein: CSVVGTEAFF
CDR3 length: 14; V gene: TRBV5-1; J gene: TRBJ1-5; CDR3 protein: CASSLVAGKQPQHF
CDR3 length: 14; V gene: TRBV29-1; J gene: TRBJ2-7; CDR3 protein: CSVDKGTSGYEQYF
CDR3 length: 14; V gene: TRBV7-8; J gene: NA; CDR3 protein: CACSVGTGGYEQYF
CDR3 length: 12; V gene: TRBV2; J gene: TRBJ2-7; CDR3 protein: CASSPRLAEQYF
CDR3 length: 14; V gene: TRBV19; J gene: TRBJ1-3; CDR3 protein: CASTALSSGNTIYF
CDR3 length: 15; V gene: TRBV4-2; J gene: TRBJ2-7; CDR3 protein: CASSLTGTSSYEQYF
CDR3 length: 17; V gene: TRBV19; J gene: TRBJ2-6; CDR3 protein: CASSETGSFSGANVLTF
CDR3 length: 14; V gene: TRBV12-3/TRBV12-4; J gene: TRBJ1-1; CDR3 protein: CASSQTGGRTEAFF
CDR3 length: 13; V gene: TRBV12-3/TRBV12-4; J gene: TRBJ1-1; CDR3 protein: CASSFSRNTEAFF
CDR3 length: 13; V gene: TRBV7-7; J gene: TRBJ2-2; CDR3 protein: CASSQRQFGELFF
CDR3 length: 13; V gene: TRBV11-1; J gene: TRBJ2-2; CDR3 protein: CAAGKTNTGELFF
CDR3 length: 12; V gene: TRBV7-6; J gene: TRBJ2-5; CDR3 protein: CASSRQSGAQYF
CDR3 length: 14; V gene: TRBV20-1; J gene: TRBJ2-3; CDR3 protein: CSARRGLMGDTQYF
CDR3 length: 13; V gene: TRBV7-9; J gene: TRBJ1-1; CDR3 protein: CASSVVGNTEAFF
CDR3 length: 11; V gene: TRBV28; J gene: TRBJ1-2; CDR3 protein: CASGAGIGYTF
CDR3 length: 21; V gene: TRBV24-1; J gene: TRBJ1-5; CDR3 protein: CATSDLQHSWTGGFGNQPQHF
CDR3 length: 13; V gene: TRBV29-1; J gene: TRBJ2-2; CDR3 protein: CSVGTRVSGELFF